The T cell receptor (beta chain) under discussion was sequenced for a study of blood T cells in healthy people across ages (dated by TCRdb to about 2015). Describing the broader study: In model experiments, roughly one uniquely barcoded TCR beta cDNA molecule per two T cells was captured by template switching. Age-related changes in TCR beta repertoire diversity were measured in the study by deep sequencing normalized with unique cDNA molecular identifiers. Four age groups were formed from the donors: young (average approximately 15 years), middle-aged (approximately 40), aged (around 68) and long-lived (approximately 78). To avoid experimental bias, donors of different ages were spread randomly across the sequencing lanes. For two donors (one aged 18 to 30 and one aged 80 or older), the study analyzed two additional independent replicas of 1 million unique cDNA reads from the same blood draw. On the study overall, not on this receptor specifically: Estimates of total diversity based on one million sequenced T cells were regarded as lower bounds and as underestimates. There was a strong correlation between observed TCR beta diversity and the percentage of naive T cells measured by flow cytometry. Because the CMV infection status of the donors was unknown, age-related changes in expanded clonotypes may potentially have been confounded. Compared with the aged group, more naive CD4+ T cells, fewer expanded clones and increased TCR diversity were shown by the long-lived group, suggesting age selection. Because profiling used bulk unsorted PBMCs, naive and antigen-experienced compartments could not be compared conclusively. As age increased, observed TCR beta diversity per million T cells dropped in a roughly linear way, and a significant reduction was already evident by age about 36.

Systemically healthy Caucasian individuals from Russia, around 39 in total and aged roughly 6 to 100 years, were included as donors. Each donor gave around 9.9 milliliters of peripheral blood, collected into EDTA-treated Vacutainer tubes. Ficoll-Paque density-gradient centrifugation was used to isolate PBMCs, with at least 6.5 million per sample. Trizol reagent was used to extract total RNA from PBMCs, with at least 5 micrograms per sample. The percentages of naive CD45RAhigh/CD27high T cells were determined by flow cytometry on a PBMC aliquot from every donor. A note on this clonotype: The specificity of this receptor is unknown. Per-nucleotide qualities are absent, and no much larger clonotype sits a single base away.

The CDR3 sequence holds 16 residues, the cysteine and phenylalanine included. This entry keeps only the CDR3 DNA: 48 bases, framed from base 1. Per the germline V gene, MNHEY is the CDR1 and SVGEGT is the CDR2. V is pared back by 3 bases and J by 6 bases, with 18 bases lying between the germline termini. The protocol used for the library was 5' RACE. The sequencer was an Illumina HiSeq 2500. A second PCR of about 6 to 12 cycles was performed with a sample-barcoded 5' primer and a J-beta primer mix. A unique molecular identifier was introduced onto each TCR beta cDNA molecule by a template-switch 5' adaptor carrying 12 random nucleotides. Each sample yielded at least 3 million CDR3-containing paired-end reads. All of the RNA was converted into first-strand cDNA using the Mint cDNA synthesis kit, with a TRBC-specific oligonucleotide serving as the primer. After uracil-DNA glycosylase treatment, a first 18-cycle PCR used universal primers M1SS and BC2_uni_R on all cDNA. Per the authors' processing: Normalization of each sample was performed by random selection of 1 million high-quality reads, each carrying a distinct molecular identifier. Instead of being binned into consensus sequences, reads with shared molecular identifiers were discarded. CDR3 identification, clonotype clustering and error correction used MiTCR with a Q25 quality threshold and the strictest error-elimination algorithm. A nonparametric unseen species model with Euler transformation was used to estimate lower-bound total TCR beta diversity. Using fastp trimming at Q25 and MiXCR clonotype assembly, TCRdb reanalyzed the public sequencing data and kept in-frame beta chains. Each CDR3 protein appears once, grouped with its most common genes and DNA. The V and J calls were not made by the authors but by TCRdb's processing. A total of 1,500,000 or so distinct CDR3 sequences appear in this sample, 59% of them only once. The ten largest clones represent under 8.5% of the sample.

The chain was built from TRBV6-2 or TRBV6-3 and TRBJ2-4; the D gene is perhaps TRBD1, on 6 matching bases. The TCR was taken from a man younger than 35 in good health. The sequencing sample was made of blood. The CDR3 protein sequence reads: CASSYGKGETLNIQYF. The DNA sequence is TGTGCCAGCAGTTATGGGAAGGGGGAGACATTAAACATTCAGTACTTC.